Listed here are 9 T cell receptor beta chains from one sample, sequenced in a study of cytomegalovirus exposure and HLA in healthy donors. Primers for the PCR totalled 60 Vbeta and 13 Jbeta. Sequenced by immunoSEQ multiplex PCR; TCRdb stores in-frame clones only, minus some. The sample holds about 160,000 clones, approximately 72% seen once. Sequencing used PBMCs. All receptors derive from a female donor in good health and CMV-seronegative.

The chain employs TRBV6-6 and TRBJ1-5; no reliable D call. The CDR3 length is 16 residues. The germline CDR1 and CDR2 sequences are MNHNY and SVGAGI (reference sequence). V was cut by 0 bases and J by 1 base, with 10 bases left in between. In nucleotides, the CDR3 is TGTGCCAGCAGTTACTCAAGTGGAGAGAGCAATCAGCCCCAGCATTTT. Protein: CASSYSSGESNQPQHF.

The CDR3 DNA reads TGTGCCACCTACCCCTCAGCGGGGGGCCATACGCAGTATTTT. Translation gives CATYPSAGGHTQYF. V gene TRBV5-6 combines with J gene TRBJ2-3; TRBD2 aligns across 9 bases. The CDR3 consists of 14 residues. The junction had 12 bases not matched to a gene; V was cut back by 9 bases and J by 7 bases. Per germline, CDR1 SGHDT and CDR2 YYEEEE. The entire variable domain, with the rest obtained from reference TRBV5-6 and TRBJ2-3, is as follows: DAGVTQSPTHLIKTRGQQVTLRCSPKSGHDTVSWYQQALGQGPQFIFQYYEEEERQRGNFPDRFSGHQFPNYSSELNVNALLLGDSALYLCATYPSAGGHTQYFGPGTRLTVL.

The chain couples TRBV4-2 to TRBJ2-5; 11 nucleotides line up with TRBD1. V shed 2 bases, J shed 5 bases, and the junction held 7 bases outside the gene matches. The CDR3 contains 16 residues. Looked up from germline, CDR1 is LGHNA and CDR2 is YNFKEQ. CDR3 residues: CASSQLGQGAIETQYF. CDR3 bases: TGTGCCAGCAGCCAACTTGGACAGGGGGCGATTGAGACCCAGTACTTC.

The rearrangement links TRBV6-6 to TRBJ1-2; TRBD1 is a possible D gene (5 bases). V was pared by 4 bases and J by 3 bases, with 15 bases between. The germline V gene has CDR1 MNHNY and CDR2 SVGAGI (reference sequence). The CDR3 covers 15 residues. The CDR3 bases are TGTGCCAGCAGTTTTCCCTCGACGGGGGACTATGGCTACACCTTC. This codes for CASSFPSTGDYGYTF.

The chain carries TRBV7-9 and TRBJ2-7, with 9 bases aligning to TRBD1. The trim removed 5 bases at V and 4 bases at J, leaving 3 bases unmatched. Germline V lookup: CDR1 SEHNR, CDR2 FQNEAQ (reference sequence). The CDR3 has 13 amino acids. The CDR3 loop is CASSVDRGYEQYF. CDR3 nucleotides: TGTGCCAGCAGCGTGGACAGGGGATACGAGCAGTACTTC.

The chain employs TRBV19 and TRBJ1-2; D perhaps matches TRBD1 (6 bases). The CDR3 runs 15 residues. The V gene lost 3 bases and the J gene lost 2 bases, with 13 bases spanning the gap. Germline values: CDR1 LNHDA, CDR2 SQIVND (reference sequence). The CDR3 DNA is TGTGCCAGTAGTATTGTGGGGGCCGACAACTATGGCTACACCTTC. This gives the protein CASSIVGADNYGYTF.

The chain recombines TRBV5-4 with TRBJ2-1; 11 bases agree with TRBD2. CDR1 is SGHNT and CDR2 is YYREEE in the germline V gene (reference sequence). The CDR3 is made up of 14 amino acids. The V segment lost 7 bases and the J segment 4 bases; nucleotides outside the gene matches: 4. The CDR3 is CASRGTSGYNEQFF. The CDR3 DNA follows: TGTGCCAGCCGCGGGACTAGCGGTTACAATGAGCAGTTCTTC.

The J gene is TRBJ1-1, the V gene TRBV10-1; TRBD1 aligns across 9 bases. Germline CDR1 WNHNN, CDR2 SYGVQD (reference sequence). The CDR3 is 16 residues long. Trimming at V came to 3 bases and at J to 2 bases, leaving 7 bases not matched to a gene. CDR3 region: CASSDNLGQGNTEAFF. DNA for the CDR3: TGCGCCAGCAGTGATAATTTGGGACAGGGAAACACTGAAGCTTTCTTT.

The chain carries TRBV4-3 and TRBJ2-2; 9 bases line up with TRBD2. J gave up 3 bases and V 0 bases, and 8 bases lay outside the gene matches. The germline gives CDR1 LGHNA, CDR2 YSLEER. The CDR3 is 18 amino acids. The DNA for the CDR3 is TGCGCCAGCAGCCAAGAAGGTGGGCTAGCGGGATACACCGGGGAGCTGTTTTTT. This gives the protein CASSQEGGLAGYTGELFF.